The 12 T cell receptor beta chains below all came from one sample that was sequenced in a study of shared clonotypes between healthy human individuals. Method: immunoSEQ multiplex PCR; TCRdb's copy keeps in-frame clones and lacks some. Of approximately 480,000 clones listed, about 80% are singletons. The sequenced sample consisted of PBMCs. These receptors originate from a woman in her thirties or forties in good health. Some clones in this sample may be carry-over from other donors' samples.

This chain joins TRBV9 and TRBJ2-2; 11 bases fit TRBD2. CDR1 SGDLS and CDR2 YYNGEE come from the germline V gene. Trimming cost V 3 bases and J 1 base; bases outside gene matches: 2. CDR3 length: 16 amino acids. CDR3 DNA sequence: TGTGCCAGCAGCGATACTAGCGGGAGGAACACCGGGGAGCTGTTTTTT. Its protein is CASSDTSGRNTGELFF.

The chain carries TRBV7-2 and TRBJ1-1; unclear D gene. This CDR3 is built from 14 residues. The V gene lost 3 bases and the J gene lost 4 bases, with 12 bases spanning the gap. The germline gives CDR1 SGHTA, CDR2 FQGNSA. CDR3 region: CASSFSSAGTEAFF. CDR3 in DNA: TGTGCCAGCAGCTTCTCCAGCGCCGGCACTGAAGCTTTCTTT.

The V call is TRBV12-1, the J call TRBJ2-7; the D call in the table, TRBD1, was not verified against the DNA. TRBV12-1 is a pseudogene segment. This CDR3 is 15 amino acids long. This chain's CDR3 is CASSFGDRGKHEQYF. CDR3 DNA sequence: TGTGCCAGCAGCTTTGGGGACAGGGGGAAACACGAGCAGTACTTC.

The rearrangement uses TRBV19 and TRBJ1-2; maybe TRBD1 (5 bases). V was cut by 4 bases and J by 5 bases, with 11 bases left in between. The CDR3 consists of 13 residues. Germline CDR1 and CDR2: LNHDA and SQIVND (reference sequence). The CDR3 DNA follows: TGTGCCAGTAGTAAAGGGACGGATTATGGCTACACCTTC. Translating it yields CASSKGTDYGYTF.

This CDR3 reads CASYSSSGANVLTF. CDR3 coding DNA: TGTGCCAGTTACAGTTCCTCTGGGGCCAACGTCCTGACTTTC. The V call is TRBV19, the J call TRBJ2-6; D is undetermined. The germline V and J ends were trimmed by 8 bases and 0 bases, with 8 bases remaining between them. There are 14 residues in the CDR3. Germline-derived CDR1 and CDR2 are LNHDA and SQIVND (reference sequence).

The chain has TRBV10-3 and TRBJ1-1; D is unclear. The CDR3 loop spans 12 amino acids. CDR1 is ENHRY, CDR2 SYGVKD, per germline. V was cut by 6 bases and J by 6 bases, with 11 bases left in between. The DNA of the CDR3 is TGTGCCATCAGGGGGTCGGGCGCTGAAGCTTTCTTT. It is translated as CAIRGSGAEAFF.

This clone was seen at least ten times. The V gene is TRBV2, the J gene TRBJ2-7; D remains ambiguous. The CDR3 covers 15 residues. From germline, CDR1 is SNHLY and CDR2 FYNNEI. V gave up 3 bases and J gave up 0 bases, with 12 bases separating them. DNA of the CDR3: TGTGCCAGCAGTGACCGTTCTACATTCTCCTACGAGCAGTACTTC. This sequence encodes CASSDRSTFSYEQYF.

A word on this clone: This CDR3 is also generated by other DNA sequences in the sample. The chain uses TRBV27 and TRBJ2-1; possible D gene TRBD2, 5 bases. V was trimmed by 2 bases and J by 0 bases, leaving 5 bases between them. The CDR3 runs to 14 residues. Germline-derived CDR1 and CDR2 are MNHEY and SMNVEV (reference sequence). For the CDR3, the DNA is TGTGCCAGCAGTTTAAGCGGCTCCTACAATGAGCAGTTCTTC. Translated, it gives CASSLSGSYNEQFF.

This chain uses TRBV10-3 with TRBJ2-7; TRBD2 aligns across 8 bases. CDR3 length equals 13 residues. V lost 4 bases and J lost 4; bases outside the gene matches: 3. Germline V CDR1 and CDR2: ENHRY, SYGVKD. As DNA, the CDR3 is TGTGCCATCAGTGGCGGGAGGATATACGAGCAGTACTTC. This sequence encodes CAISGGRIYEQYF.

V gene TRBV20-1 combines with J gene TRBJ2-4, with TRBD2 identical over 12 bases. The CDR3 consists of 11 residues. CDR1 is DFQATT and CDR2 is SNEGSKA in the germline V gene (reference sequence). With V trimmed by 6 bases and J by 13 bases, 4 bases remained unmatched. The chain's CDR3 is CSAGLAGSQYF. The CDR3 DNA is TGCAGTGCGGGACTAGCGGGTTCCCAGTACTTC.

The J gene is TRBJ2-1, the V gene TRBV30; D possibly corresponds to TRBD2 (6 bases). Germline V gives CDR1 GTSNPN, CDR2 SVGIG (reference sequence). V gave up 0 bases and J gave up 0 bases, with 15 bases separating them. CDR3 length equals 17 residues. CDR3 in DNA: TGTGCCTGGAGTGTACGAACGGGCGGGATCTCCTACAATGAGCAGTTCTTC. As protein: CAWSVRTGGISYNEQFF.

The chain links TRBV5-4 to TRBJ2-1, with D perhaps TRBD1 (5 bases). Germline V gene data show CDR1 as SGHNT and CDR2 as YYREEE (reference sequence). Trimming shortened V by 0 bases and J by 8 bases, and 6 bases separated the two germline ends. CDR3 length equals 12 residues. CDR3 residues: CASSLVGDEQFF. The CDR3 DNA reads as TGTGCCAGCAGCTTGGTAGGGGATGAGCAGTTCTTC.